Listed below are T cell receptor beta chains from one sample, sequenced in a study of T cells in narcolepsy. The protocol was immunoSEQ multiplex PCR, while the TCRdb copy is restricted to in-frame clones and leaves out a portion. The table records 27,000 or so clones, about 89% of them present only once. The sample comprised CD45RA- memory CD4+ T cells from PBMCs. These receptors were obtained from a human donor with narcolepsy. CDR3s include the opening cysteine and the closing phenylalanine or tryptophan. A D gene is named only where the DNA matches it firmly. Clone size is stated in some rows and not others, as once, few, many or a class when expanded.

TRBJ2-2 TRBD2 NA TRBV5-1 TGCGCCAGCAGCCCACTAGCGGAGGCCGGGGAGCTGTTTTTT CASSPLAEAGELFF
TRBJ1-3 NA NA TRBV19 TGTGCCAGTATGGTGCGGGGGCTGGGAAACACCATATATTTT CASMVRGLGNTIYF
TRBJ1-1 NA NA TRBV11-2 TGTGCCAGCAGCGGCCAGGGTTCGCGGACTGAAGCTTTCTTT CASSGQGSRTEAFF
TRBJ2-2 TRBD1 NA TRBV6-6 TGTGCCACCCGGACAGGGAACACCGGGGAGCTGTTTTTT CATRTGNTGELFF
TRBJ2-6 NA NA TRBV27 TGTGCCAGCACCCGGGCGCGATCTGGGGCCAACGTCCTGACTTTC CASTRARSGANVLTF
TRBJ2-1 TRBD2 once TRBV5-8 TGTGCCAGCAGCTTGGGTGGCGGGGGGCCGAATGAGCAGTTCTTC CASSLGGGGPNEQFF
TRBJ2-7 NA NA TRBV11-3 TGTGCCAGCAGCTCCCGACAGGAGCCCTACGAGCAGTACTTC CASSSRQEPYEQYF
TRBJ1-6 TRBD1 NA TRBV7-8 TGTGCCAGCAGTCCCAGGGGGGTTGGTTCACCCCTCCACTTT CASSPRGVGSPLHF
TRBJ1-2 NA NA TRBV28 TGTGCCAGCAGTTACGGGGGACTTTATGGCTACACCTTC CASSYGGLYGYTF
TRBJ1-6 NA once TRBV2 TGTGCCAGCACCCGGGCCCTTTCGGCCCTCCACTTT CASTRALSALHF
TRBJ2-1 NA NA TRBV16 TGTGCCAGCAGCCAATCGCGTTACAATGAGCAGTTCTTC CASSQSRYNEQFF
TRBJ2-1 TRBD2 once TRBV7-6 TGTGCCAGCAGCTACCGACTAGCGGAAAATGAGCAGTTCTTC CASSYRLAENEQFF
TRBJ2-7 TRBD2 NA TRBV5-1 TGCGCCAGCAGCTCGGGCGGGGGGTCTAGGGAGCAGTACTTC CASSSGGGSREQYF
TRBJ2-7 TRBD1 NA TRBV5-6 TGTGCCAGCAGCTTGGGGGACAGGGCCTCCTACGAGCAGTACTTC CASSLGDRASYEQYF
TRBJ1-1 NA NA TRBV7-9 TGTGCCAGCAGCTTAGCCTACGGACGAGCTTTCTTT CASSLAYGRAFF
TRBJ1-6 NA NA TRBV6-5 TGTGCCAGCAGTTACCCCAGGGGAGGTGGTCATTCACCCCTCCACTTT CASSYPRGGGHSPLHF
TRBJ1-5 NA NA TRBV18 TGTGCCAGCTCACCAGGGACTCACCAGCCCCAGCATTTT CASSPGTHQPQHF
TRBJ2-2 NA NA TRBV5-4 TGTGCCAGCAGCTTGCAGGAATGGGGTAGCGGGGAGCTGTTTTTT CASSLQEWGSGELFF
TRBJ1-2 NA NA TRBV4-2 TGTGCCAGCAGCCCCAGGTATATGACCCTACCCTATGGCTACACCTTC CASSPRYMTLPYGYTF
TRBJ2-5 TRBD2 NA TRBV15 TGTGCCACCAGCAGAGGGTTTACTAGCGGGGGGGCCCTGGAGACCCAGTACTTC CATSRGFTSGGALETQYF
TRBJ2-7 TRBD1 NA TRBV11-2 TGTGCCAGCAGCTTAGGGGGGGGACAGGGCCTGGACGAGCAGTACTTC CASSLGGGQGLDEQYF
TRBJ2-2 NA NA TRBV7-6 TGTGCCAGCAGCTGGGCCGGGACCGGGGAGCTGTTTTTT CASSWAGTGELFF
TRBJ2-2 TRBD2 NA TRBV2 TGTGCCAGCAGAGGGACTAGCTTGAACACCGGGGAGCTGTTTTTT CASRGTSLNTGELFF
TRBJ2-5 NA NA TRBV19 TGTGCCAGTAGTATAGCGGTGGTGGGGGGCGAGACCCAGTACTTC CASSIAVVGGETQYF
TRBJ2-7 NA NA TRBV7-2 TGTGCCAGCAGCTTGGGTCGGGGCTACGAGCAGTACTTC CASSLGRGYEQYF
TRBJ2-7 TRBD1 NA TRBV7-6 TGTGCCAGCAGCCCATCCGACAGGGGCCACGAGCAGTACTTC CASSPSDRGHEQYF
TRBJ1-1 NA NA TRBV6-5 TGTGCCAGCAGCCGGGCCGAGACAGAAGCTTTCTTT CASSRAETEAFF
TRBJ2-5 NA NA TRBV7-2 TGTGCCAGCAGCTTCGGGATGGAGACCCAGTACTTC CASSFGMETQYF
TRBJ1-5 NA once TRBV6-1 TGTGCCAGCAGTGTACAGGTTTTAGGTCAGCCCCAGCATTTT CASSVQVLGQPQHF
TRBJ2-3 NA NA TRBV7-8 TGTGCCAGCAGCTTGAGCCGAGATACGCAGTATTTT CASSLSRDTQYF
TRBJ1-1 NA NA TRBV18 TGTGCCAGCTCCGGACAAGGATTTTTCCGGGGGACTGAAGCTTTCTTT CASSGQGFFRGTEAFF
TRBJ1-5 NA few TRBV6-5 TGTGCCAGCAGTTACTCGATACAGGGAAATCAGCCCCAGCATTTT CASSYSIQGNQPQHF
TRBJ1-1 NA NA TRBV6-4 TGTGCCAGCAGTGACTCAGAGAACACTGAAGCTTTCTTT CASSDSENTEAFF
TRBJ2-4 TRBD2 NA TRBV5-1 TGCGCCAGCAGCCATTTGACTAGCATAAAAAACATTCAGTACTTC CASSHLTSIKNIQYF
TRBJ2-7 TRBD2 few TRBV18 TGTGCCAGCTCACCAGGCGGGAGCCACGAGCAGTACTTC CASSPGGSHEQYF
TRBJ2-3 TRBD2 NA TRBV4-1 TGCGCCAGCAGCCAAGATGTCAGCGGGGGGACAGATACGCAGTATTTT CASSQDVSGGTDTQYF
TRBJ2-3 NA once TRBV7-8 TGTGCCAGCAGCTTAGATGGGTGGGGAGTCACAGATACGCAGTATTTT CASSLDGWGVTDTQYF
TRBJ2-4 NA NA TRBV7-9 TGTGCCAGCAGCGGGTCAGGCTCAAACATTCAGTACTTC CASSGSGSNIQYF
TRBJ1-2 TRBD1 NA TRBV18 TGTGCCAGCTCACCAGGGACAGCTTATGGCTACACCTTC CASSPGTAYGYTF
TRBJ2-2 TRBD2 NA TRBV6-8 TGTGCCAGCAGTTTCCCCAGCGGGGGTAACACCGGGGAGCTGTTTTTT CASSFPSGGNTGELFF
TRBJ1-1 NA NA TRBV18 TGTGCCAGCTCACCCGGGGCGCAGAACACTGAAGCTTTCTTT CASSPGAQNTEAFF
TRBJ1-2 NA NA TRBV7-8 TGTGCCAGCAGCTTAAGAAACCCGGACATCTATGGCTACACCTTC CASSLRNPDIYGYTF
TRBJ1-2 TRBD1 NA TRBV28 TGTGCCAGCAGTTTCCCGGACAGGGGGTATGGCTACACCTTC CASSFPDRGYGYTF
TRBJ2-2 NA NA TRBV5-1 TGCGCCAGCAGACTCGCCGGCGGGGAGCTGTTTTTT CASRLAGGELFF
TRBJ1-6 TRBD1 once TRBV5-1 TGCGCCAGCAGCTTGGCGGGACAGAATTCACCCCTCCACTTT CASSLAGQNSPLHF
TRBJ2-5 TRBD1 NA TRBV5-1 TGCGCCAGCAGCTCGACAGGGGGCGTGGAGACCCAGTACTTC CASSSTGGVETQYF
TRBJ2-7 NA NA TRBV2 TGTGCCAGCAGTGAAGAGGTGGGGCTGGGCGAGCAGTACTTC CASSEEVGLGEQYF
TRBJ2-3 NA NA TRBV10-1 TGCGCCAGCAGTGTGGGAGATACGCAGTATTTT CASSVGDTQYF
TRBJ1-3 NA NA TRBV28 TGTGCCAGCAGTTCCCTGGTTCTCGCGTCTGGAAACACCATATATTTT CASSSLVLASGNTIYF
TRBJ2-7 NA NA TRBV15 TGTGCCACCAGCAGGCTAGGCGGGGTTAGCTCCTACGAGCAGTACTTC CATSRLGGVSSYEQYF
TRBJ1-5 NA NA TRBV5-4 TGTGCCAGCAGCTTAGGAGGGGGTAAGAGCAATCAGCCCCAGCATTTT CASSLGGGKSNQPQHF
TRBJ1-4 TRBD1 NA TRBV4-2 TGTGCCAGCAGCCAAGATCTGACAGGGGGAGGTGAAAAACTGTTTTTT CASSQDLTGGGEKLFF
TRBJ2-3 TRBD2 NA TRBV28 TGTGCCAGCAGTTTGCTAGCGGGGGGTACGCAGTATTTT CASSLLAGGTQYF